These 4 T cell receptor beta chains came from one sample sequenced in a study of T cell repertoires in cytomegalovirus infection. From the reads, TCRdb called clonotypes with MiXCR, one entry per CDR3 protein. The data contain approximately 140,000 distinct CDR3 sequences, roughly 6% of them seen just once; the ten biggest clones take up about a sixth. Sequences were obtained from PBMCs. Receptors were obtained from a human donor in good health (CMV status not recorded). Some clones in this sample may be carry-over from other donors' samples.

This clonotype was seen many times. V gene TRBV11-2 combines with J gene TRBJ2-4; D unresolved. Trimming cost V 0 bases and J 6 bases, with 6 bases left between them. CDR3 length equals 13 residues. Germline V CDR1 and CDR2: SGHAT, FQNNGV. In nucleotides, the CDR3 is TGTGCCAGCAGCTTAGATCGCGGAAACATTCAGTACTTC. Translating gives CASSLDRGNIQYF.

Ten or more counts support this clonotype. The rearrangement uses TRBV20-1 and TRBJ2-1; 9 bases are a match to TRBD2. Looked up from germline, CDR1 is DFQATT and CDR2 is SNEGSKA (reference sequence). Trimming removed 4 bases from V and 3 bases from J; junction bases left unmatched: 10. The CDR3 consists of 16 residues. CDR3 region: CSAIDSRGGLYNEQFF. The CDR3 DNA reads TGCAGTGCTATAGACTCGCGGGGGGGCCTCTACAATGAGCAGTTCTTC.

This clonotype has a count of ten or more. The rearrangement links TRBV7-2 to TRBJ1-5, with no clear D. V shed 5 bases and J shed 0 bases, with 11 bases lying between them. CDR3 size: 15 residues. CDR1 is SGHTA and CDR2 is FQGNSA in the germline V gene. CDR3: CASSRGINSNQPQHF. The CDR3 nucleotides are TGTGCCAGCAGCCGCGGAATTAATAGCAATCAGCCCCAGCATTTT.

This clonotype was recorded many times. This chain links TRBV7-2 with TRBJ1-1; D remains unclear. This CDR3 comprises 12 residues. CDR1 is SGHTA, CDR2 FQGNSA, per germline. Trimming took off 5 bases at V and 11 bases at J, with 15 bases between the two ends. The CDR3 sequence is CASSDTLYWAFF. CDR3 sequence (DNA): TGTGCCAGCAGCGATACACTTTATTGGGCTTTCTTT.